This T cell receptor (beta chain) was identified during a study of T-cell reconstitution after alpha-beta-depleted transplantation in children. Using unique molecular identifiers, the investigators prepared the TCRbeta library. TCRdb passed the PCR reads through MiXCR, listing each CDR3 protein once. The repertoire holds about 110,000 distinct CDR3 sequences, with around 6.4% as singletons. CDR3 size: 13 residues. After removal of 4 bases from V and 7 bases from J, the junction contained 2 bases not matched to a gene. Germline assignment: CDR1 PRHDT and CDR2 FYEKMQ (reference sequence). This chain uses TRBV13 with TRBJ2-7; 12 nucleotides agree with TRBD1. The input for sequencing was PBMCs, mostly from graft donor cells, taken 360 days after TCRalphabeta/CD19-depleted stem cell transplant. The source of this sequence is a male patient between 2 and 10 years old who had a stem cell transplant for acute lymphoblastic leukemia, so the T cells may come from the graft donor. CDR3 region: CASSWDRGREQYF. The CDR3 region has the DNA TGTGCCAGCAGCTGGGACAGGGGGCGGGAGCAGTACTTC.